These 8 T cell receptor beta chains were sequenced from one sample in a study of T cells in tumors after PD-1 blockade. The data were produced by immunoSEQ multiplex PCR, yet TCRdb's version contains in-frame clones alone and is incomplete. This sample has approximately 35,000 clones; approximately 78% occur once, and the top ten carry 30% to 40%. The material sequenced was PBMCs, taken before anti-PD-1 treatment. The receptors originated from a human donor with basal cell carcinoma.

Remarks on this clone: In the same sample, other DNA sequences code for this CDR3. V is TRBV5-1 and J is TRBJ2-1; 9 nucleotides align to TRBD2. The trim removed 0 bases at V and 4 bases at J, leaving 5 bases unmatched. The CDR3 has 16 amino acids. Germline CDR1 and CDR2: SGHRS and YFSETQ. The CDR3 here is CASSLVAGGRYNEQFF. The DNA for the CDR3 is TGCGCCAGCAGCTTGGTTGCGGGGGGGCGGTACAATGAGCAGTTCTTC.

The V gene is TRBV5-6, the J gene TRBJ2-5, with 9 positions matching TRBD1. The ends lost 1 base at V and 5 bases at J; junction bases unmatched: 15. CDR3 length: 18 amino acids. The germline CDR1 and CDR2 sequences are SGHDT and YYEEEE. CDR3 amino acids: CASSLFTGGLQARETQYF. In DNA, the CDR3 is TGTGCCAGCAGCTTGTTCACAGGGGGCCTCCAAGCCCGGGAGACCCAGTACTTC.

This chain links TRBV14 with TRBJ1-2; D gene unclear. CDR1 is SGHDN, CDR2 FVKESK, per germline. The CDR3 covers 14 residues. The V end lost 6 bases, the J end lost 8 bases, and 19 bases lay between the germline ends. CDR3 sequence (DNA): TGTGCCAGCAGTCCCGGCACCACCCCTTTAGGCTACACCTTC. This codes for CASSPGTTPLGYTF.

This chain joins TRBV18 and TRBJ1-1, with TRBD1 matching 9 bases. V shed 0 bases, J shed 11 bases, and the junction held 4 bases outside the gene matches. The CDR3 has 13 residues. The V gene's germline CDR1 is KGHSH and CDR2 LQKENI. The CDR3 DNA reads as TGTGCCAGCTCACCACCGGGGACAGGGACCGCTTTCTTT. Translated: CASSPPGTGTAFF.

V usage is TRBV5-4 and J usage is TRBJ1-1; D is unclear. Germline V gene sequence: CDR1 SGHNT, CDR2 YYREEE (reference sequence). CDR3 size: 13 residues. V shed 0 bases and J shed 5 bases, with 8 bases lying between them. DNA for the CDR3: TGTGCCAGCAGCTTGGGTCGGGAGACTGAAGCTTTCTTT. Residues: CASSLGRETEAFF.

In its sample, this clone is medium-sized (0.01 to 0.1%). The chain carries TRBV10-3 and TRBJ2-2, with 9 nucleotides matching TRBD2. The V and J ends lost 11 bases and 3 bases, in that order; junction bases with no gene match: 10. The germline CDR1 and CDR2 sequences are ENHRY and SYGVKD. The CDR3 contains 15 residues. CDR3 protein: CAAGSSGGHTGELFF. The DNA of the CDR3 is TGTGCCGCCGGTTCGAGCGGGGGGCACACCGGGGAGCTGTTTTTT.

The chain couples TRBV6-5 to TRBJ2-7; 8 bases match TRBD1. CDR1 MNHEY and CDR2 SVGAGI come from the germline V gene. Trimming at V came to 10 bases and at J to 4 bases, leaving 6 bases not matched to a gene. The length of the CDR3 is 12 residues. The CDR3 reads CATRTGRYEQYF. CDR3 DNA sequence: TGTGCCACTAGGACAGGGAGGTACGAGCAGTACTTC.

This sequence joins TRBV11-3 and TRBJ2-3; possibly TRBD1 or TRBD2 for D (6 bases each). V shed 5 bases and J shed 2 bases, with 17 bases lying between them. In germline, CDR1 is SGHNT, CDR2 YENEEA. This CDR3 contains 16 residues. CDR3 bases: TGTGCCAGCAGCCCCTATTACGGGGGCAACACAGATACGCAGTATTTT. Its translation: CASSPYYGGNTDTQYF. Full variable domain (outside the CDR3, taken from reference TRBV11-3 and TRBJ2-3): EAGVVQSPRYKIIEKKQPVAFWCNPISGHNTLYWYLQNLGQGPELLIRYENEEAVDDSQLPKDRFSAERLKGVDSTLKIQPAELGDSAVYLCASSPYYGGNTDTQYFGPGTRLTVL.